Included here is one TCR beta chain sequence, with context. No antigen is known for it. The assay was immunoSEQ multiplex PCR, and TCRdb's table has in-frame clones only and misses some. The sample lists under 75,000 clones, roughly 87% seen once, with 15% to 20% in the top ten. This CDR3 comprises 15 residues. Trimming pared 0 bases from V and 6 bases from J, leaving 12 bases between. Per germline, CDR1 LGHNA and CDR2 YSLEER. This sample is part of a study of T cell responses to AZD1222 COVID-19 vaccine. Study-level findings and limits: An increase in Spike-specific TCR breadth and depth was observed after two AZD1222 doses. None of the repertoires were sampled until the peak T cell response had passed. There were mostly white British donors and more females than males, and clonal diversity was possibly underestimated.

The chain uses TRBV4-3 and TRBJ2-1; D remains ambiguous. The TCR originated in an adult in good health. The input for sequencing was peripheral blood, taken on day 0 of AZD1222 vaccination. The CDR3 DNA sequence: TGCGCCAGCAGCCAAGATGGTAATAGACTCAATGAGCAGTTCTTC. Its translation is CASSQDGNRLNEQFF.